This TCR beta chain was identified in a study of T-cell reconstitution after alpha-beta-depleted transplantation in children. Unique molecular identifiers were built into the TCRbeta library. Via MiXCR, TCRdb re-called the PCR reads, giving one row per CDR3 protein. This table has hundreds of thousands of distinct CDR3 sequences, 9.9% appearing once. This clonotype came up a few times. The starting material was PBMCs from the stem cell graft donor, obtained from the stem cell graft. The sequence derives from a human donor who donated a stem cell graft to a child with SCID.

The CDR3 spells CASSFVRAGEGNEQFF. As DNA, the CDR3 is TGTGCCAGCAGTTTCGTTCGAGCGGGGGAGGGCAATGAGCAGTTCTTC. The chain employs TRBV12-3 or TRBV12-4 and TRBJ2-1, with 8 nucleotides matching TRBD2. The J segment lost 6 bases and the V segment lost 3 bases, leaving 10 bases of the junction unmatched. CDR3 length: 16 amino acids.